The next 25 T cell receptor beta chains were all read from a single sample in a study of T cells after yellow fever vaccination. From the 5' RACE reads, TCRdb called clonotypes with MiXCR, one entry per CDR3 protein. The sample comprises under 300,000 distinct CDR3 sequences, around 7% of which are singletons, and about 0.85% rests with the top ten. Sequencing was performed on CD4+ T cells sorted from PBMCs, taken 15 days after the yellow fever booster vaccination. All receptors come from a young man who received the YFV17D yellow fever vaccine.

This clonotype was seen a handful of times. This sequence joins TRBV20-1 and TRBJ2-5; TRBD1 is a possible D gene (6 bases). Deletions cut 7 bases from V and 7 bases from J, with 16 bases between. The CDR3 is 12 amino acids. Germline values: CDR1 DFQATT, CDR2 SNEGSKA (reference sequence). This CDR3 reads CSGRGTSGTQYF. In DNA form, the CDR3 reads TGCAGTGGCAGGGGCACCTCAGGGACCCAGTACTTC.

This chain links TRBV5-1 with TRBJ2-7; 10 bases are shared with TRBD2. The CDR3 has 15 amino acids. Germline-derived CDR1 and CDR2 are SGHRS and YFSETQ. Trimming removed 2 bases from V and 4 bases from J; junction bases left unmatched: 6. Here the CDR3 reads CASSFLAGELYEQYF. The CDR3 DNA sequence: TGCGCCAGCAGCTTCCTAGCGGGAGAGCTGTACGAGCAGTACTTC.

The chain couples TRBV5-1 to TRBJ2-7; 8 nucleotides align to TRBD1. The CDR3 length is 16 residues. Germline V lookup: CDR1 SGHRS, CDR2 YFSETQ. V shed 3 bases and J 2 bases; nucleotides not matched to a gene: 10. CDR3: CASSSQPTGEPYEQYF. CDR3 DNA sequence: TGCGCCAGCAGCTCGCAACCGACAGGGGAACCCTACGAGCAGTACTTC.

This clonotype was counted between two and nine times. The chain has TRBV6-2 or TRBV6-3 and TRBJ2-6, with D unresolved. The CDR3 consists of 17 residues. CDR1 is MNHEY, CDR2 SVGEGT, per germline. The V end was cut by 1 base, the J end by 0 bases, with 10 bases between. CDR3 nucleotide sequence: TGTGCCAGCAGTTACTTCCTACAGTACTCTGGGGCCAACGTCCTGACTTTC. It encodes CASSYFLQYSGANVLTF.

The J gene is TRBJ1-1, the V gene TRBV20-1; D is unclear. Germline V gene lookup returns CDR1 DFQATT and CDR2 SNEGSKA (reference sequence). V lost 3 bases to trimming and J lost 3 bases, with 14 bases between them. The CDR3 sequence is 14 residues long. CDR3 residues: CSASNPGEHTEAFF. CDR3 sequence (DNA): TGCAGTGCTAGTAACCCCGGGGAGCACACTGAAGCTTTCTTT.

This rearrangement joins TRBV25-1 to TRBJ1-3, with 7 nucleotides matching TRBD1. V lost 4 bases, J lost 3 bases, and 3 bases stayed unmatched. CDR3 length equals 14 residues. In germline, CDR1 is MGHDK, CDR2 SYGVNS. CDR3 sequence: CASSVGGYGNTIYF. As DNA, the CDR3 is TGTGCCAGCAGTGTAGGGGGCTATGGAAACACCATATATTTT.

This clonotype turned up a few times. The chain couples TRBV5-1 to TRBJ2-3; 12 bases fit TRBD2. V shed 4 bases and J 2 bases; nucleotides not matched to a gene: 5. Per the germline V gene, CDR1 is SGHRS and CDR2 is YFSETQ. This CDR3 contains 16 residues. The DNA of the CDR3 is TGCGCCAGCAGCACCGGACTAGCGGGGACCACAGATACGCAGTATTTT. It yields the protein CASSTGLAGTTDTQYF.

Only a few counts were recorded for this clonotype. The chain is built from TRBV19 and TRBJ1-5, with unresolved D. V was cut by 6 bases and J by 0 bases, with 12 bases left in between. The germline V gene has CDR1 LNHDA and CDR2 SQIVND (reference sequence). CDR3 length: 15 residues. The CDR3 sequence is CASSSQSISNQPQHF. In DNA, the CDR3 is TGTGCCAGTAGCTCCCAGAGTATTAGCAATCAGCCCCAGCATTTT.

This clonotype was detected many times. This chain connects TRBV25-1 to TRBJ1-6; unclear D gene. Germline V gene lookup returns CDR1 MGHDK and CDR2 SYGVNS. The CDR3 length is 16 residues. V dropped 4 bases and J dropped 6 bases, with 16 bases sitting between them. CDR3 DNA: TGTGCCAGCAGTGTGGGTACGGGAGGTCGTAATTCACCCCTCCACTTT. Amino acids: CASSVGTGGRNSPLHF.

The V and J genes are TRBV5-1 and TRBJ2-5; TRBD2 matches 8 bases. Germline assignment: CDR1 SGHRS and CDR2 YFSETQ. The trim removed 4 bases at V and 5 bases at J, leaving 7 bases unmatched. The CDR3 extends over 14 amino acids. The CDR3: CASSPGTSLETQYF. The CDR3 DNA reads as TGCGCCAGCAGCCCCGGGACTAGTCTTGAGACCCAGTACTTC.

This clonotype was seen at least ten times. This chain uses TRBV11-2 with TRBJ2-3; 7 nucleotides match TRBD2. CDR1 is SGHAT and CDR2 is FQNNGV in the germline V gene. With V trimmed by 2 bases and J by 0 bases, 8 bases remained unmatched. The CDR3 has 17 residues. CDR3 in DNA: TGTGCCAGCAGCTTATGGTCTAGCGGCCTTAGCACAGATACGCAGTATTTT. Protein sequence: CASSLWSSGLSTDTQYF.

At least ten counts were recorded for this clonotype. In nucleotides, the CDR3 is TGTGCCAGCAGCCCGGGCAAGAACAGGGGACGGGGGGAGACCCAGTACTTC. This translates into CASSPGKNRGRGETQYF. The rearrangement joins TRBV5-8 to TRBJ2-5, with D possibly being TRBD1 (7 bases). The CDR3 loop spans 17 amino acids. CDR1 SGHTS and CDR2 YDEGEE come from the germline V gene. V lost 4 bases and J 5 bases, leaving 24 bases between the germline ends.

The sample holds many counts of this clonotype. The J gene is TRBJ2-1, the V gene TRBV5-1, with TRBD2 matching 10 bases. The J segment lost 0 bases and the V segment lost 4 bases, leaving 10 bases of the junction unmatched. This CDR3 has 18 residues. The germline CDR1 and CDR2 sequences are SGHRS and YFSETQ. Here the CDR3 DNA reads TGCGCCAGCAGCCCGCCGGGACTAGCGAAAAGCTCCTACAATGAGCAGTTCTTC. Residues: CASSPPGLAKSSYNEQFF. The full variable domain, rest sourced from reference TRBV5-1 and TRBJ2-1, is KAGVTQTPRYLIKTRGQQVTLSCSPISGHRSVSWYQQTPGQGLQFLFEYFSETQRNKGNFPGRFSGRQFSNSRSEMNVSTLELGDSALYLCASSPPGLAKSSYNEQFFGPGTRLTVL.

CDR3 in amino acids: CASSLPGASSYEQYF. CDR3 sequence (DNA): TGTGCCAGCTCCCTCCCGGGCGCATCCTCCTACGAGCAGTACTTC. The rearrangement links TRBV18 to TRBJ2-7; the D is unclear. Germline CDR1 reads KGHSH; CDR2 reads LQKENI. The CDR3 loop spans 15 amino acids. The ends were cut back, 6 bases at V and 0 bases at J, with 15 bases in the middle.

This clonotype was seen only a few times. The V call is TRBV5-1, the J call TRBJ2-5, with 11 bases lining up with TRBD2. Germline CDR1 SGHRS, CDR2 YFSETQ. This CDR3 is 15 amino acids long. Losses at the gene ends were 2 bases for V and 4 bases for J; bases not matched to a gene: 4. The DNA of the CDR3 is TGCGCCAGCAGCTTAACTAGCGGGAGAGCAGAGACCCAGTACTTC. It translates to CASSLTSGRAETQYF.

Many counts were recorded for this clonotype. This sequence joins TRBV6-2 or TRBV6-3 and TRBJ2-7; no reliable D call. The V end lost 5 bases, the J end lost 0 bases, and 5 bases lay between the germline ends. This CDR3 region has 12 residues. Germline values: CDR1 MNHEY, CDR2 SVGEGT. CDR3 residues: CASSVSSYEQYF. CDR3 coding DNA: TGTGCCAGCAGTGTAAGCTCCTACGAGCAGTACTTC.

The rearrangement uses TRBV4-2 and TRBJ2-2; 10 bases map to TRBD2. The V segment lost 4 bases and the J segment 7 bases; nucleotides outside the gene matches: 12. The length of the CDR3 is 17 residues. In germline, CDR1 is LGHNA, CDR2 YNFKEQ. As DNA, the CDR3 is TGTGCCAGCAGCCTCGGCCTAGCGGGAGTCGTTGGCGGGGAGCTGTTTTTT. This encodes CASSLGLAGVVGGELFF.

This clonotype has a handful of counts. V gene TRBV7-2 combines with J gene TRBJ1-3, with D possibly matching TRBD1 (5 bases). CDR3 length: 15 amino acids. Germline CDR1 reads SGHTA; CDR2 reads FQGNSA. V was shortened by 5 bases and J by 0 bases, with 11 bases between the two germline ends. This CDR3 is CASSPRQSSGNTIYF. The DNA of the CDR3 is TGTGCCAGCAGCCCCCGACAGAGCTCTGGAAACACCATATATTTT.

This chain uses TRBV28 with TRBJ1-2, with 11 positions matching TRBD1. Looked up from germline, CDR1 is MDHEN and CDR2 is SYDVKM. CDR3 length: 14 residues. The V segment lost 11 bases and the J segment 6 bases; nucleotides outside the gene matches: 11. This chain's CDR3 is CASEGQGALNGYTF. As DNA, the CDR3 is TGTGCCTCCGAAGGACAGGGGGCTTTGAATGGCTACACCTTC.

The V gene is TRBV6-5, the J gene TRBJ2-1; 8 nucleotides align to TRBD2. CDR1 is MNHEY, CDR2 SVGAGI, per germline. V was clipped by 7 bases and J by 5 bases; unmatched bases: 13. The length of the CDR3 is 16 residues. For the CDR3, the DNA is TGTGCCAGCAATCTCTCGGGTAGCGGGAAAAACAATGAGCAGTTCTTC. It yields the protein CASNLSGSGKNNEQFF.

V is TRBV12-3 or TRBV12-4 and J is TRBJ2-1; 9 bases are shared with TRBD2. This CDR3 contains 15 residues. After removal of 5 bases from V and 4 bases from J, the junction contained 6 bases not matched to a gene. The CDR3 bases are TGTGCCAGCAGTGGTAGCGGGAGAGGGTACAATGAGCAGTTCTTC. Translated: CASSGSGRGYNEQFF.

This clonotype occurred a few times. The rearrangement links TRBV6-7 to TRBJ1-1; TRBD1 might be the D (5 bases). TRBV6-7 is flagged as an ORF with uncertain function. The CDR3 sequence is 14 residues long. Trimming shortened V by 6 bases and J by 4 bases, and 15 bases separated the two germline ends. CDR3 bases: TGTGCCAGCAGCTACGGGGGAGTGAGCACTGAAGCTTTCTTT. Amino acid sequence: CASSYGGVSTEAFF.

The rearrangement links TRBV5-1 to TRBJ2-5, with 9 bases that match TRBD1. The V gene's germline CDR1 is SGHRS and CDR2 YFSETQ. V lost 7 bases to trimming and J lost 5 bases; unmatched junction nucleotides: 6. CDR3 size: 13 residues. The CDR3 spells CASSQGARETQYF. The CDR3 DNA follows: TGCGCCAGCTCACAGGGGGCGCGGGAGACCCAGTACTTC.

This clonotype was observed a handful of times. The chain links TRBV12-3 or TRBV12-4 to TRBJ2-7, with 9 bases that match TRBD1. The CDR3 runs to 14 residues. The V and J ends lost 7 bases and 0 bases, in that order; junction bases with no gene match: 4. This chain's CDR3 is CASTLQGASYEQYF. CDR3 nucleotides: TGTGCCAGCACACTACAGGGGGCCTCCTACGAGCAGTACTTC.

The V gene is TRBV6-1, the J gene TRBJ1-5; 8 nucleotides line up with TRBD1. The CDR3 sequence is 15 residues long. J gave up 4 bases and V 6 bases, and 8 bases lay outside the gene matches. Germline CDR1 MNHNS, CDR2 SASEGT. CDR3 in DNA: TGTGCCAGCAGACATACAGGGGGAACTAATCAGCCCCAGCATTTT. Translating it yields CASRHTGGTNQPQHF.